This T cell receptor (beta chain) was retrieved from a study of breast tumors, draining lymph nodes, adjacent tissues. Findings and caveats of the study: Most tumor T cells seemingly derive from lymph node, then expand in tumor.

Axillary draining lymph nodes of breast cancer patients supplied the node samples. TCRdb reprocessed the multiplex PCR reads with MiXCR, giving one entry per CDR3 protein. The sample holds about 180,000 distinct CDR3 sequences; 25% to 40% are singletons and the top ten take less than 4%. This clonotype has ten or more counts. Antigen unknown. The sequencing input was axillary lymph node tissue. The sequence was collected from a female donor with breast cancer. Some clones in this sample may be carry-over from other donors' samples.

For the CDR3, the DNA is TGTGCCAGCAGTGATTGGGACAGGGACTATGGCTACACCTTC. Protein sequence: CASSDWDRDYGYTF. The V and J genes are TRBV25-1 and TRBJ1-2, with 9 nucleotides matching TRBD1. This CDR3 region has 14 residues. Germline V gene lookup returns CDR1 MGHDK and CDR2 SYGVNS. Trimming took 3 bases from V and 3 from J; bases not matched to a gene: 2.